This TCR beta chain was profiled in a study of T cells in Graves' hyperthyroidism and ophthalmopathy. With a duration under 2 months, the hyperthyroidism was newly diagnosed in patients aged 18 to 65. The CDR3 consists of 16 residues. Germline V gene data show CDR1 as MDHEN and CDR2 as SYDVKM. Trimming took 8 bases from V and 0 from J; bases not matched to a gene: 10. This clonotype was picked up many times. What was amplified from RNA transcripts were TCR beta CDR3 regions. A set of HTBI primers served as the primers for a first-round RT-PCR of the TCR CDR3. Using its own MiXCR run on the multiplex PCR reads, TCRdb lists one record per CDR3 protein. Of 250,000 or so distinct CDR3 sequences in the sample, roughly 15% were seen once.

Sequencing input: blood. The receptor's source is a woman aged 50 to 65 with Graves' hyperthyroidism that later progressed to Graves' ophthalmopathy. V and J are TRBV28 and TRBJ2-3; 8 nucleotides match TRBD2. The CDR3 region is CASPPPGLGSTDTQYF. CDR3 bases: TGTGCCAGCCCCCCACCGGGACTAGGAAGCACAGATACGCAGTATTTT.